The source of this TCR beta chain is a study of blood T cell repertoires in COVID-19. The germline V gene encodes CDR1 SGHAT and CDR2 FQNNGV. This CDR3 region has 16 residues. The junction had 8 bases not matched to a gene; V was cut back by 0 bases and J by 10 bases. Using immunoSEQ multiplex PCR, the repertoire was profiled, and TCRdb retains in-frame clones only, with some absent. In the table there are approximately 190,000 clones, around 76% of which are singletons. The chain recombines TRBV11-2 with TRBJ1-4; TRBD1 agrees at 10 bases. Sequenced input: peripheral blood. This TCR came from a woman in her sixties or seventies with COVID-19, enrolled during active disease. The CDR3 protein is CASSLDLTGGRRKLFF. CDR3 nucleotides: TGTGCCAGCAGCTTAGACCTGACAGGGGGCAGACGAAAACTGTTTTTT.